A single sample gave rise to the 17 T cell receptor beta chains below, sequenced in a study of T cell changes during pregnancy in multiple sclerosis. Assay used: immunoSEQ multiplex PCR; TCRdb lists only in-frame clones, some missing. The sample has nearly 50,000 clones; 94% are singletons. The source was CD4+ T cells from peripheral blood mononuclear cells, collected in the first trimester of pregnancy. These receptors originate from a female donor with multiple sclerosis, enrolled in a pregnancy study.

The chain employs TRBV6-1 and TRBJ1-2; D is unresolved. V lost 6 bases and J 3 bases, leaving 8 bases between the germline ends. The CDR3 has 12 residues. Germline CDR1 and CDR2: MNHNS and SASEGT. The DNA for the CDR3 is TGTGCCAGCAGGCGTACGGACTATGGCTACACCTTC. This sequence encodes CASRRTDYGYTF.

V and J are TRBV5-1 and TRBJ2-5; maybe TRBD1 (6 bases). CDR3 length: 15 amino acids. In germline, CDR1 is SGHRS, CDR2 YFSETQ. Between the trimmed V and J ends, which lost 3 bases and 2 bases, there was a span of 14 bases. The CDR3 sequence is CASSYPQGRQETQYF. The DNA of the CDR3 is TGCGCCAGCAGCTACCCACAGGGAAGGCAAGAGACCCAGTACTTC. Filled out from reference TRBV5-1 and TRBJ2-5, the complete variable domain reads KAGVTQTPRYLIKTRGQQVTLSCSPISGHRSVSWYQQTPGQGLQFLFEYFSETQRNKGNFPGRFSGRQFSNSRSEMNVSTLELGDSALYLCASSYPQGRQETQYFGPGTRLLVL.

For the CDR3, the DNA is TGTGCCACCTCACCCCTCCGGGACACAGATACGCAGTATTTT. Residues: CATSPLRDTDTQYF. The V gene is TRBV6-1, the J gene TRBJ2-3; tentatively, D is TRBD2 (5 bases). Trimming removed 10 bases from V and 2 bases from J, with 16 bases in between. The CDR3 spans 14 residues. Germline V gives CDR1 MNHNS, CDR2 SASEGT.

This sequence joins TRBV5-1 and TRBJ2-2; D gene unclear. Trimming removed 5 bases at V and 4 bases at J, with 6 bases between. CDR3 length: 12 amino acids. Germline V gene sequence: CDR1 SGHRS, CDR2 YFSETQ. CDR3 DNA sequence: TGCGCCAGCAGACAGAGCACCGGGGAGCTGTTTTTT. It is translated as CASRQSTGELFF. The full variable domain, rest sourced from reference TRBV5-1 and TRBJ2-2, is KAGVTQTPRYLIKTRGQQVTLSCSPISGHRSVSWYQQTPGQGLQFLFEYFSETQRNKGNFPGRFSGRQFSNSRSEMNVSTLELGDSALYLCASRQSTGELFFGEGSRLTVL.

The V gene is TRBV6-6, the J gene TRBJ1-1; 9 bases line up with TRBD1. V shed 6 bases and J 6 bases; nucleotides not matched to a gene: 8. Per germline, CDR1 MNHNY and CDR2 SVGAGI (reference sequence). The CDR3 loop spans 14 amino acids. DNA for the CDR3: TGTGCCAGCAGGCGACAGGGGGGTTTTGCTGAAGCTTTCTTT. This gives the protein CASRRQGGFAEAFF.

The genes are TRBV29-1 and TRBJ2-1, with 8 bases matching TRBD1. In germline, CDR1 is SQVTM, CDR2 ANQGSEA. Trimming removed 6 bases from V and 10 bases from J; junction bases left unmatched: 5. The CDR3 spans 11 residues. As DNA, the CDR3 is TGCAGCGTGCGGACAGGGCCGGAGCAGTTCTTC. It encodes CSVRTGPEQFF.

The CDR3 DNA is TGTGCCAGCAGTGGAGGAAGAGCGGGACAGGAGAACACCGGGGAGCTGTTTTTT. This translates into CASSGGRAGQENTGELFF. The chain couples TRBV25-1 to TRBJ2-2, with a weak D call TRBD1 (8 bases). Trimming took off 4 bases at V and 1 base at J, with 19 bases between the two ends. Looked up from germline, CDR1 is MGHDK and CDR2 is SYGVNS. The CDR3 sequence is 18 residues long.

The CDR3 region is CASSLGGAQHF. In DNA form, the CDR3 reads TGTGCCAGCAGCTTGGGGGGGGCCCAGCATTTT. The rearrangement joins TRBV5-6 to TRBJ1-5; tentative D call: TRBD1 (5 bases). Looked up from germline, CDR1 is SGHDT and CDR2 is YYEEEE. Trimming stripped 0 bases from V and 11 bases from J, with 6 bases between. CDR3 length: 11 amino acids.

The chain carries TRBV19 and TRBJ2-2; 8 bases agree with TRBD1. J was trimmed by 4 bases and V by 1 base; bases with no gene match: 2. The CDR3 is 15 residues long. From germline, CDR1 is LNHDA and CDR2 SQIVND (reference sequence). The CDR3 protein is CASSIVTGGTGELFF. DNA for the CDR3: TGTGCCAGTAGTATAGTCACAGGGGGCACCGGGGAGCTGTTTTTT.

The sample holds a few counts of this clone. The chain couples TRBV5-1 to TRBJ1-6; no firm D call. The CDR3 has 15 residues. V was trimmed by 0 bases and J by 6 bases, leaving 10 bases between them. The germline V gene encodes CDR1 SGHRS and CDR2 YFSETQ. CDR3 region: CASSLDLVSNSPLHF. The DNA for the CDR3 is TGCGCCAGCAGCTTGGACCTGGTTAGTAATTCACCCCTCCACTTT.

This chain uses TRBV19 with TRBJ1-2; 9 nucleotides line up with TRBD1. CDR1 is LNHDA, CDR2 SQIVND, per germline (reference sequence). This CDR3 spans 14 amino acids. V trimming: 3 bases; J trimming: 7 bases; junction bases outside the gene matches: 6. The CDR3 reads CASSIRQGDFGYTF. The CDR3 nucleotides are TGTGCCAGTAGTATTCGACAGGGGGATTTTGGCTACACCTTC.

The genes are TRBV7-9 and TRBJ1-5; D call uncertain. Germline lookup yields CDR1 SEHNR and CDR2 FQNEAQ (reference sequence). This CDR3 spans 13 amino acids. V lost 5 bases, J lost 7 bases, and 12 bases lay in between. CDR3 nucleotide sequence: TGTGCCAGCAGCCCAGGCGCCTCACAGCCCCAGCATTTT. This gives the protein CASSPGASQPQHF.

The chain joins TRBV9 to TRBJ1-1; D is uncertain. V shed 3 bases and J shed 0 bases, with 6 bases lying between them. The CDR3 spans 13 residues. Germline V CDR1 and CDR2: SGDLS, YYNGEE. CDR3 sequence: CASSGSLNTEAFF. CDR3 coding DNA: TGTGCCAGCAGCGGGAGCCTGAACACTGAAGCTTTCTTT.

J is TRBJ1-1 and V is TRBV7-3; a weak D match, TRBD1 (5 bases). Deletions cut 3 bases from V and 7 bases from J, with 21 bases between. In germline, CDR1 is SGHTA, CDR2 FQGTGA. CDR3 length: 16 amino acids. The CDR3 loop is CASSFLGQGAGSEAFF. In nucleotides, the CDR3 is TGTGCCAGCAGCTTTTTAGGGCAGGGCGCCGGCAGTGAAGCTTTCTTT. Supplemented by reference TRBV7-3 and TRBJ1-1, the full variable domain reads GAGVSQTPSNKVTEKGKYVELRCDPISGHTALYWYRQSLGQGPEFLIYFQGTGAADDSGLPNDRFFAVRPEGSVSTLKIQRTERGDSAVYLCASSFLGQGAGSEAFFGQGTRLTVV.

This chain joins TRBV19 and TRBJ2-2; 11 bases are a match to TRBD2. V was clipped by 5 bases and J by 0 bases; unmatched bases: 8. The CDR3 spans 18 residues. Germline lookup yields CDR1 LNHDA and CDR2 SQIVND (reference sequence). CDR3 region: CASSLLLAGASNTGELFF. The CDR3 DNA reads TGTGCCAGTAGTCTACTACTAGCGGGGGCCTCGAACACCGGGGAGCTGTTTTTT.

The chain uses TRBV9 and TRBJ2-2; TRBD1 matches at 7 bases. Unmatched junction bases numbered 1, after V lost 2 bases and J lost 3 bases. This CDR3 region has 14 residues. In germline, CDR1 is SGDLS, CDR2 YYNGEE. The CDR3 DNA sequence: TGTGCCAGCAGCGTGGGGACAGACACCGGGGAGCTGTTTTTT. It translates to CASSVGTDTGELFF.

The chain couples TRBV7-2 to TRBJ2-3; a possible D gene is TRBD2 (6 bases). Germline-derived CDR1 and CDR2 are SGHTA and FQGNSA. V was clipped by 5 bases and J by 1 base, with 16 bases between them. The CDR3 runs to 16 residues. As DNA, the CDR3 is TGTGCCAGCAGCCTCGCACGCGGGGCGGGCACAGATACGCAGTATTTT. It is translated as CASSLARGAGTDTQYF.